This TCR beta chain was captured in a study of T-cell reconstitution after alpha-beta-depleted transplantation in children. Library preparation (for TCRbeta) was performed with unique molecular identifiers. TCRdb reanalysed the PCR reads using MiXCR and keeps one entry per CDR3 protein. The sample carries 210,000 or so distinct CDR3 sequences, approximately 10% recorded once. Per germline, CDR1 MNHEY and CDR2 SVGEGT. This CDR3 is built from 15 residues. The ends lost 6 bases at V and 8 bases at J; junction bases unmatched: 10. V and J are TRBV6-2 or TRBV6-3 and TRBJ2-2, with 9 positions matching TRBD1. Sequencing used PBMCs from the stem cell graft donor, obtained from the stem cell graft. The TCR was taken from a human donor who donated a stem cell graft to a child with acute lymphoblastic leukemia. The CDR3: CASSSDRGAFGELFF. The CDR3 DNA is TGTGCCAGCAGCTCCGACAGGGGGGCCTTTGGGGAGCTGTTTTTT.